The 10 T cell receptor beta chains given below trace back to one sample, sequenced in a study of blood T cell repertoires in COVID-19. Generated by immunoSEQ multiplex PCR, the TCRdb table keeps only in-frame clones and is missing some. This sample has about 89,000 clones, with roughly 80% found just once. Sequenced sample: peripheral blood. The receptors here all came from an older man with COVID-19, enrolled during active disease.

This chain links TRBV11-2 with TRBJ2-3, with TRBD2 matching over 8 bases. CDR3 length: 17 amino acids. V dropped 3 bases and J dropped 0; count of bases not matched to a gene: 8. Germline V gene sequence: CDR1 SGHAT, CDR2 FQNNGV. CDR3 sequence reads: CASSLGSGGTSTDTQYF. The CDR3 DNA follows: TGTGCCAGCAGCTTGGGTTCGGGAGGGACTAGCACAGATACGCAGTATTTT.

CDR3 in amino acids: CASSLEGGPRETQYF. The CDR3 DNA follows: TGTGCCAGCAGCTTAGAGGGGGGGCCGAGGGAGACCCAGTACTTC. The chain recombines TRBV7-9 with TRBJ2-5, with D possibly matching TRBD2 (7 bases). The CDR3 extends over 15 amino acids. Between the trimmed V and J ends, which lost 1 base and 5 bases, there was a span of 14 bases. The germline V gene has CDR1 SEHNR and CDR2 FQNEAQ (reference sequence).

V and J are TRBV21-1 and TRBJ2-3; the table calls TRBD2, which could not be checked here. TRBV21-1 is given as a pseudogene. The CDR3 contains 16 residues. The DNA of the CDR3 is TGTGCCAGCAGCAAGAAGCTCTCTACTTACACAGATACGCAGTATTTT. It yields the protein CASSKKLSTYTDTQYF.

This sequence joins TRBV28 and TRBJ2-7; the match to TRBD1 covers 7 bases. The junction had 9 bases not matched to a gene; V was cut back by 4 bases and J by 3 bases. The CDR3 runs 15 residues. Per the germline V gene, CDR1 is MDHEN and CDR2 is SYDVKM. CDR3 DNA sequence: TGTGCCAGCAGTTCACAGGGGCGAAGGGGCTACGAGCAGTACTTC. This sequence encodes CASSSQGRRGYEQYF. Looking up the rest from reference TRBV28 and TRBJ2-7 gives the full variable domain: DVKVTQSSRYLVKRTGEKVFLECVQDMDHENMFWYRQDPGLGLRLIYFSYDVKMKEKGDIPEGYSVSREKKERFSLILESASTNQTSMYLCASSSQGRRGYEQYFGPGTRLTVT.

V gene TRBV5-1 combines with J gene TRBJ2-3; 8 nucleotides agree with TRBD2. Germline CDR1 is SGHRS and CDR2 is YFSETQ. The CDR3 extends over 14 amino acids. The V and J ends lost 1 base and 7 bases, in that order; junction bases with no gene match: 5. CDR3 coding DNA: TGCGCCAGCAGCTTGTATAGCGGGACGAATACGCAGTATTTT. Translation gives CASSLYSGTNTQYF. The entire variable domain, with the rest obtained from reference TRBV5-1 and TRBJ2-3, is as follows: KAGVTQTPRYLIKTRGQQVTLSCSPISGHRSVSWYQQTPGQGLQFLFEYFSETQRNKGNFPGRFSGRQFSNSRSEMNVSTLELGDSALYLCASSLYSGTNTQYFGPGTRLTVL.

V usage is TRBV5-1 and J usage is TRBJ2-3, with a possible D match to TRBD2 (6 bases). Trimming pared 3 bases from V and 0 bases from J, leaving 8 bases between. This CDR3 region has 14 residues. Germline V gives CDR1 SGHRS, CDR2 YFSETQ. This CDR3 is CASSSGTSTDTQYF. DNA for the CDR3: TGCGCCAGCAGCTCCGGGACTAGCACAGATACGCAGTATTTT.

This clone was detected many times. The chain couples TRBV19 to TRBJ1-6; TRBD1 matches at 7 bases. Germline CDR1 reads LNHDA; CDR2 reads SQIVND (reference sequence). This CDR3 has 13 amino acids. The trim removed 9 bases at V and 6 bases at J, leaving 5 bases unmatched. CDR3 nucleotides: TGTGCCAGCGGGACAGCTTTTAATTCACCCCTCCACTTT. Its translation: CASGTAFNSPLHF.

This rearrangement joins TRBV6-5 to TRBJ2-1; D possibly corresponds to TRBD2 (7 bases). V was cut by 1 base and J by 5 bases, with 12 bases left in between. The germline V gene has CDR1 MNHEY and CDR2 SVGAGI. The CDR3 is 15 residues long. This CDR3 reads CASSYYGGPNNEQFF. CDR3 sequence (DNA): TGTGCCAGCAGTTACTACGGGGGGCCTAACAATGAGCAGTTCTTC.

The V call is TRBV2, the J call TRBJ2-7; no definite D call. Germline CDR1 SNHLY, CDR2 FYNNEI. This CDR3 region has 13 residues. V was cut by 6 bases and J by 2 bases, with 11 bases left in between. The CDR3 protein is CASRPSLTYEQYF. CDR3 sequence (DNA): TGTGCCAGCAGGCCGTCACTAACCTACGAGCAGTACTTC.

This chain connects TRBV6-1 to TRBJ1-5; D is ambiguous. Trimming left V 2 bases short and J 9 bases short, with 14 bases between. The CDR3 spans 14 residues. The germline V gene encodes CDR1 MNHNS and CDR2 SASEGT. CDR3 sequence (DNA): TGTGCCAGCAGTGAACGGGAATCAGGCCGGCCCCAGCATTTT. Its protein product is CASSERESGRPQHF.